This T cell receptor (beta chain) was sequenced for a study of Tregs in tolerant kidney transplant recipients. V was cut by 1 base and J by 2 bases, with 8 bases left in between. The CDR3 runs 14 residues. Germline values: CDR1 SGHTA, CDR2 FQGNSA. Libraries were prepared by immunoSEQ multiplex PCR; TCRdb keeps only in-frame clonotypes and omits some of them. The top ten clones hold approximately 0.56% of a sample with around 74,000 clones, roughly 98% of them seen once. The clonotype originates from a human donor who received a combined kidney and bone marrow transplant. This material consisted of CD4+ T cells from blood, taken before the transplant. This chain uses TRBV7-2 with TRBJ1-1; D is possibly TRBD1 (5 bases). In DNA form, the CDR3 reads TGTGCCAGCAGCTTAGTGACAGCTAACACTGAAGCTTTCTTT. This codes for CASSLVTANTEAFF.